The TCR beta chain under discussion was sequenced for a study of cytomegalovirus exposure and HLA in healthy donors. V shed 0 bases and J 2 bases; nucleotides not matched to a gene: 5. Per the germline V gene, CDR1 is SGDLS and CDR2 is YYNGEE. The CDR3 is 16 amino acids. Overall study findings and caveats: Cytomegalovirus-associated TCR beta chains were listed, numbering under 200.

The PCR contained 60 Vbeta and 13 Jbeta primers. Produced via immunoSEQ multiplex PCR; TCRdb's table is partial and in-frame only. The sample gives roughly 98,000 clones, about 78% of which show up once; about 3.5% is in the top ten. Regarding this clone: The antigen is unknown.

V usage is TRBV9 and J usage is TRBJ2-1, with 7 bases identical to TRBD2. The sequence came from a man aged 35 to 55 in good health and CMV-seronegative. The sample comprised PBMCs. CDR3 region: CASSVGGGLAYNEQFF. The CDR3 nucleotides are TGTGCCAGCAGCGTAGGGGGGGGACTCGCCTACAATGAGCAGTTCTTC.